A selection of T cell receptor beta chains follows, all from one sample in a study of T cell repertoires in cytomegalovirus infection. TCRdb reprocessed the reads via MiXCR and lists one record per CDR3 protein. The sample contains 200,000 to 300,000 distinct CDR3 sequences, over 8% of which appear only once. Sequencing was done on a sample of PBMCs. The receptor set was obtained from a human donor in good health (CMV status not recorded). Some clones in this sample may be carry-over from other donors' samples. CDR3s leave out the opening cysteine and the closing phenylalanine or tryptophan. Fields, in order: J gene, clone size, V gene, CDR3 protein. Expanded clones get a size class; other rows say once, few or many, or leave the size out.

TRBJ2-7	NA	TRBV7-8	ASSFQPTTDEQY
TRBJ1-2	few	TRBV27	ASSLGGTGYT
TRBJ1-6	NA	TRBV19	ASTPRGDGNSPLH
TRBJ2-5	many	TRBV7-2	ASSLDWKTQY
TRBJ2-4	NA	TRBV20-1	SARGDRAKNIQY
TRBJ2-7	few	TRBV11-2	ASSGLRELYEQY
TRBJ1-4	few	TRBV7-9	ASSLARQEKLF
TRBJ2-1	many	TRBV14	ASSQRQGKEQF
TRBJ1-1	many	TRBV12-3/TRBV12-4	ASQRGGTEAF
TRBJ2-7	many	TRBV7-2	ASSPGGTGYEQY
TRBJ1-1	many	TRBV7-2	ASSLDRGPGSNTEAF
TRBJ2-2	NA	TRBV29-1	SVEDRGDTGELF
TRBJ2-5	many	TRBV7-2	ASSVARKQETQY
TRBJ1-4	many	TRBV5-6	ASSWTGGAANEKLF
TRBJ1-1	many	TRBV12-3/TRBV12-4	ASSFWERMNTEAF
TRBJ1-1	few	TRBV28	ATTGDRREAF
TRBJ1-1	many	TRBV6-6	ASIQGLRGTEAF
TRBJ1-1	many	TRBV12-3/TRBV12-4	ASSLDNTEAF
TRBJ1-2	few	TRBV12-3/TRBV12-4	ASSSRLGTDYGYT
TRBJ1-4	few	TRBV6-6	ASSSDSFATNEKLF
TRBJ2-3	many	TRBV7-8	ASSSGLAGGLMTDTQY
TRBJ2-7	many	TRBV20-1	SARDFTREPSYEQY
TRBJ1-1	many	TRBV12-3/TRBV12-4	ASSARGNTEAF
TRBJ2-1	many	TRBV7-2	ASSLGTESSYNEQF
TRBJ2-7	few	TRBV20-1	SVSRTVSYEQY
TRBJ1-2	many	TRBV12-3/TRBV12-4	ASRPGRTSGYT
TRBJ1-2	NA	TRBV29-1	SAERGPFYGYT